This TCR beta chain comes out of a study of T cells after yellow fever vaccination. Background on the study: Low-cell-number fractions underwent preparation using SMART-Seq v4 Ultra Low Input.

Germline loops: CDR1 SGDLS, CDR2 YYNGEE. This CDR3 spans 15 amino acids. Trimming removed 1 base from V and 1 base from J, with 10 bases in between. The study's findings and limits: Weaker in magnitude, the secondary response showed a faster peak on day 5 versus 15. High-abundance clonotypes from the bulk population could contaminate FACS-sorted repertoires.

As concerns this clonotype: Its antigen is unknown.

MiXCR, run by TCRdb on the 5' RACE reads, gives a single entry per CDR3 protein. In the table there are about 330,000 distinct CDR3 sequences, over 4% of which are singletons. The source was PBMCs, collected 5 days after the yellow fever booster vaccination. The chain has TRBV9 and TRBJ2-3; TRBD1 might be the D (6 bases). The receptor was isolated from a man between 18 and 35 years old who received the YFV17D yellow fever vaccine. CDR3 in amino acids: CASSVWGHRTDTQYF. CDR3 nucleotides: TGTGCCAGCAGCGTATGGGGGCACCGCACAGATACGCAGTATTTT.